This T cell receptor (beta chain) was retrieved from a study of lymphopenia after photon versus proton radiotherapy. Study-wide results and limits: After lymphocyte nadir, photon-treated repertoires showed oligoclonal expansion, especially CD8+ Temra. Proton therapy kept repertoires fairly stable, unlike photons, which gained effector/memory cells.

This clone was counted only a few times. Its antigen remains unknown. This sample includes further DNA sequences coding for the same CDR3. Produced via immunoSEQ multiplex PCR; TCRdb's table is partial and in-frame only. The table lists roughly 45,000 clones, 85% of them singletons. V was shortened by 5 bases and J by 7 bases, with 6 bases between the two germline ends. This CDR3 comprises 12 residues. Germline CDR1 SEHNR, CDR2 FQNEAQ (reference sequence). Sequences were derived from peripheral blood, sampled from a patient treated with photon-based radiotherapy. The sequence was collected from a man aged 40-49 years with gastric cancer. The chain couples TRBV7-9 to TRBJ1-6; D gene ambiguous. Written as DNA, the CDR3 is TGTGCCAGCAGCCAAGCGAATTCACCCCTCCACTTT. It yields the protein CASSQANSPLHF.